One sample yielded the 9 T cell receptor beta chains listed below, sequenced in a study of human T cells and chemical hapten exposure. TCRdb ran MiXCR on the RACE reads and lists one entry per CDR3 protein. The sample has around 260,000 distinct CDR3 sequences; about 8.1% are singletons. Time point specified: pre-sensitization, week 0. Treatment described: therapeutic diphenylcyclopropenone sensitization with weekly scalp DPC. The sequences come from whole blood, collected in connection with sensitization to the hapten diphenylcyclopropenone (DPC). All receptors derive from a woman aged 40-49 years with alopecia areata. Some clones in this sample may be carry-over from other donors' samples.

The chain carries TRBV2 and TRBJ1-1; TRBD1 is a possible D gene (5 bases). The V and J ends lost 3 bases and 5 bases respectively, with 13 bases between them. There are 14 residues in the CDR3. Per germline, CDR1 SNHLY and CDR2 FYNNEI. The CDR3 sequence: CASSDWQGLTEAFF. DNA of the CDR3: TGTGCCAGCAGTGACTGGCAGGGCTTAACTGAAGCTTTCTTT.

This clonotype occurred a few times. The genes are TRBV25-1 and TRBJ2-1; D is undetermined. Trimming pared 5 bases from V and 9 bases from J, leaving 8 bases between. The germline V gene has CDR1 MGHDK and CDR2 SYGVNS. This CDR3 region has 11 residues. The CDR3 nucleotides are TGTGCCAGCAGTACCACTCGTGAGCAGTTCTTC. Residues: CASSTTREQFF.

This chain connects TRBV2 to TRBJ1-1; tentative D call: TRBD1 (5 bases). The length of the CDR3 is 15 residues. Trimming shortened V by 10 bases and J by 5 bases, and 23 bases separated the two germline ends. Germline assignment: CDR1 SNHLY and CDR2 FYNNEI. As DNA, the CDR3 is TGTGCCATACCCGCCCCCCTAAGGGGAGGGACTGAAGCTTTCTTT. Its translation is CAIPAPLRGGTEAFF.

The chain has TRBV5-1 and TRBJ2-5; D is possibly TRBD1 or TRBD2 (6 bases each). Germline assignment: CDR1 SGHRS and CDR2 YFSETQ. With 5 bases removed from V and 5 bases from J, the gap between germline ends came to 19 bases. CDR3 length equals 15 residues. The CDR3 region is CASRFTGGPGETQYF. In nucleotides, the CDR3 is TGCGCCAGCAGATTCACCGGGGGCCCCGGCGAGACCCAGTACTTC.

This CDR3 is CASSPLTYPGQGPNTEAFF. The CDR3 DNA reads as TGTGCCAGCAGCCCATTGACGTACCCGGGACAGGGCCCGAACACTGAAGCTTTCTTT. The gene calls are TRBV27 and TRBJ1-1, with 9 bases that match TRBD1. With 6 bases clipped from V and 1 base from J, the junction kept 18 bases outside the gene matches. CDR1 is MNHEY and CDR2 is SMNVEV in the germline V gene (reference sequence). The CDR3 is 19 residues long.

The chain links TRBV7-2 to TRBJ1-1; tentatively, D is TRBD1 (6 bases). Trimming pared 5 bases from V and 3 bases from J, leaving 13 bases between. Germline V lookup: CDR1 SGHTA, CDR2 FQGNSA. This CDR3 spans 14 amino acids. For the CDR3, the DNA is TGTGCCAGCAGCCGGGGGGCAGGAGACACTGAAGCTTTCTTT. Translation gives CASSRGAGDTEAFF.

This clonotype was seen just once. A much larger clone lies a single base off, so this may be a read error. V and J are TRBV20-1 and TRBJ2-7; tentative D call: TRBD2 (5 bases). Germline assignment: CDR1 DFQATT and CDR2 SNEGSKA (reference sequence). This CDR3 is 14 amino acids long. The DNA of the CDR3 is TGCATTGCTAGCCGGACGGCGGACCTCTACGAGCAGTACTTC. As protein: CIASRTADLYEQYF.

This sequence joins TRBV28 and TRBJ2-7; D possibly corresponds to TRBD2 (5 bases). Trimming stripped 3 bases from V and 3 bases from J, with 18 bases between. The CDR3 is made up of 16 amino acids. CDR1 MDHEN and CDR2 SYDVKM come from the germline V gene. CDR3 coding DNA: TGTGCCAGCAGTTTCGGGTTATTAGCGCCGGACTACGAGCAGTACTTC. Its translation: CASSFGLLAPDYEQYF.

A few counts support this clonotype. The rearrangement uses TRBV4-1 and TRBJ2-7; 7 bases match TRBD1. The V gene's germline CDR1 is MGHRA and CDR2 YSYEKL. The CDR3 length is 17 residues. With V trimmed by 0 bases and J by 4 bases, 12 bases remained unmatched. The CDR3 sequence is CASSQERKGGAAYEQYF. CDR3 nucleotide sequence: TGCGCCAGCAGCCAAGAGAGGAAAGGGGGCGCGGCGTACGAGCAGTACTTC.